The 27 T cell receptor beta chains in this list originate from one sample, sequenced in a study of blood T cell repertoires in COVID-19. Assay: immunoSEQ multiplex PCR; the TCRdb copy retains only in-frame clones and omits some. This table has 200,000 to 300,000 clones, approximately 86% appearing once. Specimen: PBMCs or T cells enriched from blood (not recorded which). These receptors were collected from a woman aged 40 to 55 with acute COVID-19.

J is TRBJ2-1 and V is TRBV6-5; perhaps TRBD2 as D (6 bases). Trimming removed 8 bases from V and 5 bases from J, with 16 bases in between. The CDR3 consists of 14 residues. Germline V gives CDR1 MNHEY, CDR2 SVGAGI. This CDR3 reads CASGTQESHNEQFF. For the CDR3, the DNA is TGTGCCAGCGGGACTCAAGAGTCTCACAATGAGCAGTTCTTC.

There are a few counts of this clone. The sample contains more than one DNA sequence encoding this CDR3. The chain employs TRBV5-1 and TRBJ1-1, with 9 bases fitting TRBD1. The CDR3 runs to 14 residues. CDR1 is SGHRS and CDR2 is YFSETQ in the germline V gene. Germline trimming cut 4 bases from V and 1 base from J; bases unmatched to any gene: 2. DNA for the CDR3: TGCGCCAGCAGCAGGGGACAGGGGAACACTGAAGCTTTCTTT. Its protein product is CASSRGQGNTEAFF.

The chain employs TRBV3-1 (or the pseudogene TRBV3-2) and TRBJ2-1; 8 bases are a match to TRBD2. The CDR3 is 15 amino acids. The V and J ends lost 5 bases and 8 bases, in that order; junction bases with no gene match: 11. From germline, CDR1 is LGHDT and CDR2 YNNKEL (reference sequence). This CDR3 is CASSTSGTRFDEQFF. DNA for the CDR3: TGTGCCAGCAGCACTTCCGGGACTAGGTTTGATGAGCAGTTCTTC.

The CDR3 bases are TGTGCCAGCCTAGGACAATCCATGAACACTGAAGCTTTCTTT. It codes for CASLGQSMNTEAFF. The V call is TRBV2, the J call TRBJ1-1; D is perhaps TRBD1 (5 bases). Germline V gene data show CDR1 as SNHLY and CDR2 as FYNNEI. The V end lost 8 bases, the J end lost 0 bases, and 13 bases lay between the germline ends. The CDR3 sequence is 14 residues long. Variable domain in full (rest from reference TRBV2 and TRBJ1-1): EPEVTQTPSHQVTQMGQEVILRCVPISNHLYFYWYRQILGQKVEFLVSFYNNEISEKSEIFDDQFSVERPDGSNFTLKIRSTKLEDSAMYFCASLGQSMNTEAFFGQGTRLTVV.

The chain carries TRBV19 and TRBJ1-4, with TRBD1 identical over 7 bases. CDR3 length equals 16 residues. The V gene end was trimmed by 4 bases and the J gene end by 8 bases; junction bases not matched to a gene: 13. Germline CDR1 and CDR2: LNHDA and SQIVND (reference sequence). The CDR3, as DNA: TGTGCCAGTAGTACGAGAAGAGACAGGGAAGGGGAAAAACTGTTTTTT. This gives the protein CASSTRRDREGEKLFF.

The chain links TRBV2 to TRBJ1-5; D is ambiguous. The CDR3 runs to 15 residues. From germline, CDR1 is SNHLY and CDR2 FYNNEI. With 2 bases removed from V and 1 base from J, the gap between germline ends came to 9 bases. The CDR3 reads CASSELGQSNQPQHF. CDR3 coding DNA: TGTGCCAGCAGTGAACTTGGCCAAAGCAATCAGCCCCAGCATTTT.

V usage is TRBV4-1 and J usage is TRBJ2-7; D ambiguous. Germline CDR1 MGHRA, CDR2 YSYEKL. V was cut by 0 bases and J by 1 base, with 10 bases left in between. This CDR3 contains 15 residues. The CDR3 reads CASSQDRGQSYEQYF. In DNA, the CDR3 is TGCGCCAGCAGCCAAGATCGCGGCCAGTCCTACGAGCAGTACTTC.

This clone was observed a single time. The rearrangement joins TRBV27 to TRBJ2-7, with 7 bases identical to TRBD1. Germline V CDR1 and CDR2: MNHEY, SMNVEV (reference sequence). The CDR3 is 15 amino acids. The junction had 8 bases not matched to a gene; V was cut back by 3 bases and J by 3 bases. The CDR3 DNA is TGTGCCAGCAGTTTTGTACAGGGGAACTACTACGAGCAGTACTTC. Protein sequence: CASSFVQGNYYEQYF.

This clone was found a few times. This chain uses TRBV9 with TRBJ1-1, with 7 bases lining up with TRBD1. The CDR3 sequence is 14 residues long. V lost 1 base, J lost 3 bases, and 3 bases stayed unmatched. Germline V lookup: CDR1 SGDLS, CDR2 YYNGEE. In nucleotides, the CDR3 is TGTGCCAGCAGCGTATTTGGGACAGACACTGAAGCTTTCTTT. It yields the protein CASSVFGTDTEAFF.

The chain carries TRBV5-1 and TRBJ2-7; D ambiguous. The CDR3 sequence is 15 residues long. Between the trimmed V and J ends, which lost 4 bases and 2 bases, there was a span of 16 bases. The germline gives CDR1 SGHRS, CDR2 YFSETQ. Here the CDR3 DNA reads TGCGCCAGCAGCCCGACCGGAGAAAGTCCCTACGAGCAGTACTTC. Protein: CASSPTGESPYEQYF.

The chain links TRBV15 to TRBJ2-7, with 7 bases matching TRBD2. The ends lost 1 base at V and 2 bases at J; junction bases unmatched: 11. CDR1 and CDR2 from the germline V gene are LNHNV and YYDKDF (reference sequence). This CDR3 region has 17 residues. CDR3 residues: CATSRVVRSSGAYEQYF. The CDR3 DNA reads TGTGCCACCAGCAGAGTGGTGAGGTCTAGCGGAGCCTACGAGCAGTACTTC.

The chain joins TRBV11-3 to TRBJ2-3; 11 bases match TRBD2. V shed 5 bases and J 11 bases; nucleotides not matched to a gene: 12. The CDR3 contains 15 residues. CDR1 is SGHNT, CDR2 YENEEA, per germline. The CDR3 DNA reads TGTGCCAGCAGCCCTACTAGCGGGAGTTTTAGAGAGCAGTATTTT. It translates to CASSPTSGSFREQYF.

This clone came up once. V gene TRBV3-1 (or the pseudogene TRBV3-2) combines with J gene TRBJ2-7, with 7 bases lining up with TRBD1. With V trimmed by 4 bases and J by 2 bases, 8 bases remained unmatched. Looked up from germline, CDR1 is LGHDT and CDR2 is YNNKEL (reference sequence). The CDR3 sequence is 15 residues long. The CDR3 nucleotides are TGTGCCAGCAGCCCGAATAGGGACAGCACCTACGAGCAGTACTTC. This sequence encodes CASSPNRDSTYEQYF.

This chain uses TRBV6-6 with TRBJ2-2; possible D gene TRBD1, 6 bases. The CDR3 extends over 16 amino acids. Germline V gives CDR1 MNHNY, CDR2 SVGAGI (reference sequence). V was trimmed by 5 bases and J by 4 bases, leaving 17 bases between them. The CDR3 here is CASSLRQVGGTGELFF. The CDR3, as DNA: TGTGCCAGCAGTCTCCGACAGGTTGGGGGCACCGGGGAGCTGTTTTTT.

The chain has TRBV13 and TRBJ1-3; 9 bases line up with TRBD1. Germline CDR1 and CDR2: PRHDT and FYEKMQ (reference sequence). The CDR3 has 17 residues. V trimming: 5 bases; J trimming: 3 bases; junction bases outside the gene matches: 11. CDR3 residues: CASSLYFGQGFGNTIYF. DNA for the CDR3: TGTGCCAGCAGCCTCTATTTCGGACAGGGGTTTGGAAACACCATATATTTT.

The rearrangement uses TRBV11-3 and TRBJ2-7; 7 bases are a match to TRBD1. With V trimmed by 2 bases and J by 4 bases, 5 bases remained unmatched. CDR1 SGHNT and CDR2 YENEEA come from the germline V gene. There are 14 residues in the CDR3. CDR3 residues: CASSLLTGSYEQYF. In nucleotides, the CDR3 is TGTGCCAGCAGCTTACTGACAGGGTCGTACGAGCAGTACTTC.

The V and J genes are TRBV13 and TRBJ1-1; TRBD1 agrees at 7 bases. After removal of 5 bases from V and 3 bases from J, the junction contained 9 bases not matched to a gene. The germline V gene has CDR1 PRHDT and CDR2 FYEKMQ (reference sequence). This CDR3 has 15 residues. The CDR3 DNA sequence: TGTGCCAGCAGCCCTAGAGACAGGGTGGACACTGAAGCTTTCTTT. This sequence encodes CASSPRDRVDTEAFF.

In DNA, the CDR3 is TGCAGCGTGGAACTAGCGGGAGAGACCCAGTACTTC. Protein: CSVELAGETQYF. V is TRBV29-1 and J is TRBJ2-5, with 9 bases matching TRBD2. The length of the CDR3 is 12 residues. After removal of 6 bases from V and 4 bases from J, the junction contained 3 bases not matched to a gene. CDR1 and CDR2 from the germline V gene are SQVTM and ANQGSEA.

CDR3 region: CAIFSPPPSYEQYF. The CDR3 nucleotides are TGTGCCATCTTTAGTCCGCCCCCTTCCTACGAGCAGTACTTC. The chain links TRBV6-4 to TRBJ2-7; D is unresolved. The V end was cut by 10 bases, the J end by 1 base, with 17 bases between. The CDR3 spans 14 residues. Germline V CDR1 and CDR2: MRHNA, SNTAGT.

Points on this clone: Other DNA sequences in this sample translate to the same CDR3. The chain combines TRBV6-5 with TRBJ2-7; tentatively, D is TRBD2 (6 bases). Germline CDR1 is MNHEY and CDR2 is SVGAGI. V was cut by 2 bases and J by 4 bases, with 6 bases left in between. The CDR3 spans 12 residues. The CDR3 DNA is TGTGCCAGCAGTTACGCGGGGTACGAGCAGTACTTC. Translated, it gives CASSYAGYEQYF.

Comments on this clone: A junction boundary mismatches the germline segment, possibly from a read error. The chain recombines TRBV19 with TRBJ2-2, with 7 nucleotides matching TRBD1. Germline assignment: CDR1 LNHDA and CDR2 SQIVND (reference sequence). There are 16 residues in the CDR3. This CDR3 is CASSKTGTANTGELFF. The CDR3 bases are TGTGCCAGCAGTAAAACCGGGACAGCAAACACCGGGGAGCTGTTTTTT. The variable domain in full, with the rest retrieved from reference TRBV19 and TRBJ2-2, is DGGITQSPKYLFRKEGQNVTLSCEQNLNHDAMYWYRQDPGQGLRLIYYSQIVNDFQKGDIAEGYSVSREKKESFPLTVTSAQKNPTAFYLCASSKTGTANTGELFFGEGSRLTVL.

The DNA of the CDR3 is TGCGCCAGCAGCCACGGCCTTGACAGGGGCCGCAATACCTACGAGCAGTACTTC. Amino acids: CASSHGLDRGRNTYEQYF. The V gene is TRBV4-1, the J gene TRBJ2-7; the match to TRBD1 covers 8 bases. The CDR3 runs to 18 residues. From germline, CDR1 is MGHRA and CDR2 YSYEKL. The trim removed 3 bases at V and 2 bases at J, leaving 15 bases unmatched.

The V call is TRBV6-2 or TRBV6-3, the J call TRBJ2-1; D may be TRBD1 (6 bases). Between the trimmed V and J ends, which lost 6 bases and 0 bases, there was a span of 15 bases. This CDR3 is built from 16 residues. The germline CDR1 and CDR2 sequences are MNHEY and SVGEGT. CDR3 bases: TGTGCCAGCAGCTCATCAGCGGACAGCTCCTACAATGAGCAGTTCTTC. Its translation: CASSSSADSSYNEQFF.

This clone was counted a few times. The chain recombines TRBV18 with TRBJ2-3; D not certain. CDR3 length: 13 amino acids. Trimming took 5 bases from V and 2 from J, leaving 8 bases between them. CDR1 is KGHSH and CDR2 is LQKENI in the germline V gene. As DNA, the CDR3 is TGTGCCAGCTCATTTAGAGACACAGATACGCAGTATTTT. Its translation is CASSFRDTDTQYF.

The J gene is TRBJ1-6, the V gene TRBV19, with unresolved D. The length of the CDR3 is 15 residues. The germline V gene encodes CDR1 LNHDA and CDR2 SQIVND (reference sequence). V was pared by 0 bases and J by 9 bases, with 12 bases between. DNA for the CDR3: TGTGCCAGTAGTATAGAAGCAGTAGCGGGTTCACCCCTCCACTTT. Its translation is CASSIEAVAGSPLHF.

This rearrangement joins TRBV11-1 to TRBJ2-1; TRBD2 agrees at 7 bases. The germline gives CDR1 SGHAT, CDR2 FQDESV (reference sequence). V dropped 8 bases and J dropped 2; count of bases not matched to a gene: 9. This CDR3 contains 15 residues. CDR3 DNA: TGTGCCAGCGGTCAATTGGGGACTACCTACAATGAGCAGTTCTTC. This encodes CASGQLGTTYNEQFF.

V gene TRBV28 combines with J gene TRBJ1-2; TRBD1 matches at 8 bases. Germline trimming cut 4 bases from V and 5 bases from J; bases unmatched to any gene: 9. Looked up from germline, CDR1 is MDHEN and CDR2 is SYDVKM. There are 15 residues in the CDR3. In nucleotides, the CDR3 is TGTGCCAGCAGTTCCAACTCAGGACAGGGATATGGCTACACCTTC. This translates into CASSSNSGQGYGYTF.